This T cell receptor (beta chain) appears in the sequencing data of a study of CD8 T cells in Susac syndrome. This clonotype was seen just once. RNA was extracted with the RNeasy kit, and a quantity of roughly 0.5 to 1 ug was reverse transcribed using random hexamers. TCR beta CDR3 was amplified by immunoSEQ covering 54 Vbeta and 13 Jbeta. MiXCR, applied by TCRdb to the immunoSEQ multiplex PCR reads, yields one record per CDR3 protein. The sample yields tens of thousands of distinct CDR3 sequences, about 93% seen once. Through negative isolation, CD4+ and CD8+ T cells were obtained, while TEMRA cells were enriched using FACS. V was trimmed by 0 bases and J by 4 bases, leaving 11 bases between them. The CDR3 covers 15 residues. CDR1 and CDR2 (germline): MNHEY, SVGAGI.

The specimen was CD8+ T cells from PBMCs. The chain combines TRBV6-5 with TRBJ2-3; TRBD1 or TRBD2 may be the D gene (6 bases each). The sequence derives from a human donor in good health. DNA of the CDR3: TGTGCCAGCAGTTACTCCGGGGGCGCAGCAGATACGCAGTATTTT. Amino acid sequence: CASSYSGGAADTQYF.